The 14 T cell receptor beta chains reported below all come from one sample, sequenced in a study of blood T cell repertoires in COVID-19. The assay was immunoSEQ multiplex PCR, and TCRdb's table has in-frame clones only and misses some. This table holds 55,000 to 90,000 clones, 88% found once. Sequenced: peripheral blood. These receptors came from a human donor in a cohort sampled during active COVID-19.

The chain combines TRBV5-1 with TRBJ2-7; D is ambiguous. V lost 4 bases to trimming and J lost 2 bases, with 13 bases between them. This CDR3 spans 14 amino acids. Germline CDR1 and CDR2: SGHRS and YFSETQ. The CDR3 DNA sequence: TGCGCCAGCAGCCCCAGAGGCCTGCCCTACGAGCAGTACGTC. Its translation is CASSPRGLPYEQYV.

The CDR3 region has the DNA TGTGCCACCAGTGATTTGGGTAGCGGGGAAGCTTTCTTT. Protein sequence: CATSDLGSGEAFF. This rearrangement joins TRBV24-1 to TRBJ1-1; D gene uncertain. From germline, CDR1 is KGHDR and CDR2 SFDVKD. V shed 0 bases and J shed 8 bases, with 9 bases lying between them. The CDR3 covers 13 residues.

The genes are TRBV19 and TRBJ2-7; 15 nucleotides match TRBD2. The CDR3 sequence is 18 residues long. Germline trimming cut 4 bases from V and 0 bases from J; bases unmatched to any gene: 7. From germline, CDR1 is LNHDA and CDR2 SQIVND (reference sequence). The CDR3 DNA follows: TGTGCCAGTAGTAGTGGACTAGCGGGAGGGCCGGGCTCCTACGAGCAGTACTTC. Protein: CASSSGLAGGPGSYEQYF. Full variable domain (missing parts from reference TRBV19 and TRBJ2-7): DGGITQSPKYLFRKEGQNVTLSCEQNLNHDAMYWYRQDPGQGLRLIYYSQIVNDFQKGDIAEGYSVSREKKESFPLTVTSAQKNPTAFYLCASSSGLAGGPGSYEQYFGPGTRLTVT.

The genes are TRBV7-9 and TRBJ2-3; D uncertain. Between the trimmed V and J ends, which lost 9 bases and 3 bases, there was a span of 10 bases. Germline assignment: CDR1 SEHNR and CDR2 FQNEAQ (reference sequence). This CDR3 spans 12 amino acids. The CDR3 sequence: CASEKLTDTQYF. Written as DNA, the CDR3 is TGTGCCAGTGAGAAGTTGACAGATACGCAGTATTTT.

A few counts support this clone. In nucleotides, the CDR3 is TGTGCCAGCAGCGCCGGCGAGACACGATATGGCTACACCTTC. This gives the protein CASSAGETRYGYTF. This chain links TRBV7-9 with TRBJ1-2; D is unclear. Trimming pared 5 bases from V and 5 bases from J, leaving 15 bases between. The CDR3 length is 14 residues. Germline CDR1 SEHNR, CDR2 FQNEAQ (reference sequence).

The rearrangement joins TRBV19 to TRBJ2-2; D may be TRBD2 (5 bases). The ends were cut back, 3 bases at V and 7 bases at J, with 12 bases in the middle. The CDR3 length is 14 residues. CDR1 is LNHDA and CDR2 is SQIVND in the germline V gene (reference sequence). DNA of the CDR3: TGTGCCAGTAGTATCAGCGAGGGCGTCGGGGAGCTGTTTTTT. Translation gives CASSISEGVGELFF.

The rearrangement joins TRBV15 to TRBJ2-2, with TRBD2 matching 7 bases. J was trimmed by 6 bases and V by 5 bases; bases with no gene match: 9. Germline V CDR1 and CDR2: LNHNV, YYDKDF (reference sequence). CDR3 size: 15 residues. The CDR3 spells CATSVGTKVAGELFF. The CDR3 DNA reads as TGTGCCACCAGCGTTGGGACTAAAGTCGCCGGGGAGCTGTTTTTT.

The genes are TRBV5-1 and TRBJ1-1; no definite D call. This CDR3 is 15 amino acids long. CDR1 is SGHRS and CDR2 is YFSETQ in the germline V gene. Trimming removed 3 bases from V and 2 bases from J, with 14 bases in between. In DNA, the CDR3 is TGCGCCAGCAGCTCGGAGCGTGGCAGAAACACTGAAGCTTTCTTT. Protein: CASSSERGRNTEAFF.

The chain combines TRBV5-6 with TRBJ2-5, with D possibly TRBD1 on 5 matching bases. V was cut by 3 bases and J by 1 base, with 7 bases left in between. This CDR3 has 13 amino acids. The germline CDR1 and CDR2 sequences are SGHDT and YYEEEE. The CDR3 loop reads CASSWTLQETQYF. The CDR3 region has the DNA TGTGCCAGCAGCTGGACACTCCAAGAGACCCAGTACTTC.

The DNA for the CDR3 is TGCAGCATCAGGGATGATGATGAAAAACTGTTTTTT. This translates into CSIRDDDEKLFF. J is TRBJ1-4 and V is TRBV29-1; a possible D gene is TRBD1 (5 bases). The CDR3 is made up of 12 amino acids. The V gene lost 8 bases and the J gene lost 6 bases, with 13 bases spanning the gap. Germline CDR1 reads SQVTM; CDR2 reads ANQGSEA. The full variable domain, rest sourced from reference TRBV29-1 and TRBJ1-4, is SAVISQKPSRDICQRGTSLTIQCQVDSQVTMMFWYRQQPGQSLTLIATANQGSEATYESGFVIDKFPISRPNLTFSTLTVSNMSPEDSSIYLCSIRDDDEKLFFGSGTQLSVL.

This clone turned up a few times. The chain is built from TRBV7-3 and TRBJ2-3; 7 bases match TRBD2. J gave up 0 bases and V 4 bases, and 7 bases lay outside the gene matches. CDR3 length: 16 amino acids. Germline-derived CDR1 and CDR2 are SGHTA and FQGTGA. CDR3: CASSSALTSSTDTQYF. DNA for the CDR3: TGTGCCAGCAGCTCCGCACTGACTAGCAGCACAGATACGCAGTATTTT.

V is TRBV29-1 and J is TRBJ2-1, with a tentative D call TRBD2 (5 bases). The CDR3 has 13 residues. CDR1 is SQVTM and CDR2 is ANQGSEA in the germline V gene. Trimming took 2 bases from V and 8 from J, leaving 13 bases between them. CDR3 sequence (DNA): TGCAGCGTTGAACCGGACTGGGCAGATGAGCAGTTCTTC. Translation gives CSVEPDWADEQFF.

The V and J genes are TRBV18 and TRBJ2-7; 10 bases align to TRBD2. The CDR3 has 14 residues. From germline, CDR1 is KGHSH and CDR2 LQKENI. The V segment lost 5 bases and the J segment 5 bases; nucleotides outside the gene matches: 6. CDR3 nucleotide sequence: TGTGCCAGCTCATCCGCTAGCGGGAGTGACGAGCAGTACTTC. Its translation: CASSSASGSDEQYF. Full variable domain (remainder filled in from reference TRBV18 and TRBJ2-7): NAGVMQNPRHLVRRRGQEARLRCSPMKGHSHVYWYRQLPEEGLKFMVYLQKENIIDESGMPKERFSAEFPKEGPSILRIQQVVRGDSAAYFCASSSASGSDEQYFGPGTRLTVT.

The chain joins TRBV19 to TRBJ2-7, with TRBD2 identical over 8 bases. The ends lost 3 bases at V and 3 bases at J; junction bases unmatched: 10. This CDR3 spans 16 amino acids. CDR1 LNHDA and CDR2 SQIVND come from the germline V gene (reference sequence). CDR3 in amino acids: CASSIRSGRGVYEQYF. In DNA, the CDR3 is TGTGCCAGTAGTATTCGGAGCGGGAGAGGGGTCTACGAGCAGTACTTC. Based on the CDR3 plus reference TRBV19 and TRBJ2-7, the full variable domain is DGGITQSPKYLFRKEGQNVTLSCEQNLNHDAMYWYRQDPGQGLRLIYYSQIVNDFQKGDIAEGYSVSREKKESFPLTVTSAQKNPTAFYLCASSIRSGRGVYEQYFGPGTRLTVT.